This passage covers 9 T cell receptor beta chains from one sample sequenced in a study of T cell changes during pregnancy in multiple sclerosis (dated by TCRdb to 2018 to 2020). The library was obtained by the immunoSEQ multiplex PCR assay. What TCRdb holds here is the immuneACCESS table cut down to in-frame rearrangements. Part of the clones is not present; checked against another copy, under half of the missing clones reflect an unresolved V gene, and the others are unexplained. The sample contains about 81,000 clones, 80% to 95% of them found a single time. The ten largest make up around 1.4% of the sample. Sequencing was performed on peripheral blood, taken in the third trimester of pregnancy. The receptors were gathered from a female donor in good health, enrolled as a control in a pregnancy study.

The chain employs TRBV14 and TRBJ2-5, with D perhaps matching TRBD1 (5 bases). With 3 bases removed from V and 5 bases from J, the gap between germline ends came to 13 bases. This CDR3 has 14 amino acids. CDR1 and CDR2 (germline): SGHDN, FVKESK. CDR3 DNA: TGTGCCAGCAGCCACCGGGCAGGGCGGGAGACCCAGTACTTC. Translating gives CASSHRAGRETQYF.

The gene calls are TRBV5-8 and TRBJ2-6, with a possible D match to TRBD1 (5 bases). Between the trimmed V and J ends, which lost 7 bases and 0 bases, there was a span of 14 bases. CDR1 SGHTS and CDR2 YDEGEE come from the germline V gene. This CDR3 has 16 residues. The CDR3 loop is CASHQGVSSGANVLTF. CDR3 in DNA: TGTGCCAGCCACCAAGGGGTCTCCTCTGGGGCCAACGTCCTGACTTTC.

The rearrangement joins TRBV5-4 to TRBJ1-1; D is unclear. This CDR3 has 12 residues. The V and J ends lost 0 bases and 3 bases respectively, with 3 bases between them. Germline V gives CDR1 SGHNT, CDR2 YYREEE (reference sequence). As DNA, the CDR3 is TGTGCCAGCAGCTTGGCGTACACTGAAGCTTTCTTT. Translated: CASSLAYTEAFF.

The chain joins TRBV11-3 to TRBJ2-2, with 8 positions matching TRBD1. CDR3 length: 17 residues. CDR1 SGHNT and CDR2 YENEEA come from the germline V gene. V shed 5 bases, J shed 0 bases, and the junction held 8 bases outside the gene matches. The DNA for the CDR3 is TGTGCCAGCAGCCCACAGGGGGGTCCCTCGAACACCGGGGAGCTGTTTTTT. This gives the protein CASSPQGGPSNTGELFF.

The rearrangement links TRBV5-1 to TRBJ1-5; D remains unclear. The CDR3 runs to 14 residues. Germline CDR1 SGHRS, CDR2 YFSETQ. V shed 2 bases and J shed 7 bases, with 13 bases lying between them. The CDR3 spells CASSLSGDGQPQHF. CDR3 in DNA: TGCGCCAGCAGCTTATCAGGTGATGGCCAGCCCCAGCATTTT.

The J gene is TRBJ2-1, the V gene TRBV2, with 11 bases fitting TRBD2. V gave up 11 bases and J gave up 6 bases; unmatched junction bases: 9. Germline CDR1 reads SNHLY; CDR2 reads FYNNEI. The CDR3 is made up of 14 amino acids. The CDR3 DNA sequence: TGTGCCGGGAATAGCGGGAGGGGAACCAATGAGCAGTTCTTC. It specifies CAGNSGRGTNEQFF.

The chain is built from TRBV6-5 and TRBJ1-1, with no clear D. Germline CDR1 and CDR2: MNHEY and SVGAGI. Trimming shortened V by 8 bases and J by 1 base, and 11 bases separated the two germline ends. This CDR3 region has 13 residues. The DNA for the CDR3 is TGTGCCAGCTCTTATACCGGGAACACTGAAGCTTTCTTT. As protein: CASSYTGNTEAFF.

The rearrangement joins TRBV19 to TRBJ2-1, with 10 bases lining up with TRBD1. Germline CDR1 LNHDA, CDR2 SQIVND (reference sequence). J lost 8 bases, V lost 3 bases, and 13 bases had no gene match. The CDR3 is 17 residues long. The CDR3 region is CASSIWGQGSRSDEQFF. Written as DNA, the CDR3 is TGTGCCAGTAGTATTTGGGGACAGGGGTCGCGATCAGATGAGCAGTTCTTC. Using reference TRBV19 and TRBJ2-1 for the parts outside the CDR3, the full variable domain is DGGITQSPKYLFRKEGQNVTLSCEQNLNHDAMYWYRQDPGQGLRLIYYSQIVNDFQKGDIAEGYSVSREKKESFPLTVTSAQKNPTAFYLCASSIWGQGSRSDEQFFGPGTRLTVL.

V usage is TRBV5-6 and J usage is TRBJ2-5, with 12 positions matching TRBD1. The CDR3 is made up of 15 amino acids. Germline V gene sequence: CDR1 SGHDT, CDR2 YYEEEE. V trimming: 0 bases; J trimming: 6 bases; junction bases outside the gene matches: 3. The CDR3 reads CASSLDGTGGKTQYF. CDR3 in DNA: TGTGCCAGCAGCTTGGATGGGACAGGGGGCAAGACCCAGTACTTC.